The sample holds a few counts of the clone carrying this TCR beta chain. The CDR3 runs to 13 residues. The V end lost 1 base, the J end lost 3 bases, and 6 bases lay between the germline ends. Germline CDR1 and CDR2: LGHNA and YNFKEQ. One entry per CDR3 protein, called by TCRdb with MiXCR from the RT-PCR reads. The sample includes some 960,000 distinct CDR3 sequences, under 20% of them seen just once. The data belong to a study of patients and donors after allogeneic stem cell transplantation. The source material was blood, either unsorted or a sorted T cell fraction (not recorded which). J is TRBJ2-5 and V is TRBV4-2; D unclear. This clonotype was sampled from a human donor who was either an allogeneic HSCT recipient or a stem cell or donor lymphocyte infusion donor (not recorded which). It is not recorded whose cells these are; they may come from a transplant donor. Here the CDR3 reads CASSQVEKETQYF. The CDR3 DNA sequence: TGTGCCAGCAGCCAAGTAGAGAAAGAGACCCAGTACTTC.